The 22 T cell receptor beta chains reported below all come from one sample, sequenced in a study of blood T cells in healthy people across ages. It was with a sample-barcoded 5' primer and a J-beta primer mix that a second PCR of roughly 6 to 11 cycles was run. TCRdb passed the 5' RACE reads through MiXCR, listing each CDR3 protein once. The sample shows some 760,000 distinct CDR3 sequences, roughly 25% of them seen only once. These records were also assigned to another study, of T cells of mothers and their children.

The sample was blood. These receptors were taken from a boy aged 5-17 years in good health.

V is TRBV12-3 or TRBV12-4 and J is TRBJ2-5, with TRBD1 matching 11 bases. V was pared by 5 bases and J by 5 bases, with 4 bases of the junction left unmatched. This CDR3 comprises 14 residues. DNA for the CDR3: TGTGCCAGCAGTCGGGACAGGGGGGACGAGACCCAGTACTTC. Its protein is CASSRDRGDETQYF.

V usage is TRBV11-3 and J usage is TRBJ2-4, with 7 bases matching TRBD2. Per germline, CDR1 SGHNT and CDR2 YENEEA. The CDR3 has 15 residues. J gave up 3 bases and V 4 bases, and 6 bases lay outside the gene matches. The CDR3 DNA reads TGTGCCAGCAGCTGGAGCGGGGTCGGCAAAAACATTCAGTACTTC. It specifies CASSWSGVGKNIQYF.

This clonotype was seen at least ten times. The chain couples TRBV20-1 to TRBJ2-5; D ambiguous. V was clipped by 6 bases and J by 1 base, with 9 bases between them. CDR3 length equals 12 residues. Germline CDR1 and CDR2: DFQATT and SNEGSKA (reference sequence). CDR3 protein: CSAIQSQETQYF. CDR3 in DNA: TGCAGTGCCATACAGTCCCAAGAGACCCAGTACTTC.

The V call is TRBV2, the J call TRBJ2-5; 10 positions agree with TRBD2. The tail of the sequence fits TRBJ2-7 better, so the J call may be wrong. CDR3 length equals 13 residues. Germline V lookup: CDR1 SNHLY, CDR2 FYNNEI. The CDR3 is CASRSGGAYEQYF. CDR3 bases: TGTGCCAGCAGGAGCGGGGGGGCGTACGAGCAGTACTTC.

The chain joins TRBV7-2 to TRBJ1-2; D might be TRBD1 (6 bases). This CDR3 region has 13 residues. The germline CDR1 and CDR2 sequences are SGHTA and FQGNSA. Trimming shortened V by 2 bases and J by 7 bases, and 11 bases separated the two germline ends. The CDR3 coding sequence is TGTGCCAGCAGCTTAAGGGGGGTCGGTGGCTACACCTTC. Protein product: CASSLRGVGGYTF.

This chain joins TRBV24-1 and TRBJ2-2; TRBD2 might be the D (5 bases). Between the trimmed V and J ends, which lost 1 base and 2 bases, there was a span of 10 bases. In germline, CDR1 is KGHDR, CDR2 SFDVKD. The CDR3 is 16 residues long. This CDR3 is CATSDLRRANTGELFF. CDR3 in DNA: TGTGCCACCAGTGATTTAAGGCGGGCCAACACCGGGGAGCTGTTTTTT.

Only a few counts were recorded for this clonotype. The chain joins TRBV10-2 to TRBJ1-2; D not certain. Trimming stripped 0 bases from V and 2 bases from J, with 7 bases between. Germline V gene lookup returns CDR1 WSHSY and CDR2 SAAADI. CDR3 length equals 14 residues. The CDR3 DNA is TGCGCCAGCAGTGAGTCGCCCCTAAACTATGGCTACACCTTC. Its translation: CASSESPLNYGYTF.

This rearrangement joins TRBV6-5 to TRBJ2-5; 11 positions agree with TRBD2. J was trimmed by 5 bases and V by 4 bases; bases with no gene match: 12. This CDR3 has 17 residues. Per the germline V gene, CDR1 is MNHEY and CDR2 is SVGAGI. CDR3 bases: TGTGCCAGCAGTTCACCGGGACTAGCGGTGACGCGGGAGACCCAGTACTTC. Protein: CASSSPGLAVTRETQYF.

The genes are TRBV29-1 and TRBJ2-1; D not resolved. Trimming took off 6 bases at V and 6 bases at J, with 12 bases between the two ends. The CDR3 extends over 12 amino acids. Germline V lookup: CDR1 SQVTM, CDR2 ANQGSEA. This CDR3 is CSVAFESNEQFF. CDR3 DNA sequence: TGCAGCGTAGCGTTCGAATCCAATGAGCAGTTCTTC.

V and J are TRBV29-1 and TRBJ1-1; the D is unclear. Germline values: CDR1 SQVTM, CDR2 ANQGSEA. The V and J ends lost 7 bases and 0 bases respectively, with 24 bases between them. This CDR3 spans 17 amino acids. DNA of the CDR3: TGCAGCGCCGAGAGGCTTCTTGGGAACGCGATGAACACTGAAGCTTTCTTT. The encoded protein is CSAERLLGNAMNTEAFF.

This clonotype was counted between two and nine times. V gene TRBV6-6 combines with J gene TRBJ1-1; D remains unclear. The CDR3 sequence is 13 residues long. Per germline, CDR1 MNHNY and CDR2 SVGAGI (reference sequence). Trimming stripped 2 bases from V and 3 bases from J, with 7 bases between. This CDR3 reads CASSYLRDTEAFF. In DNA, the CDR3 is TGTGCCAGCAGTTACCTGAGGGACACTGAAGCTTTCTTT.

This clonotype appeared a few times. This sequence joins TRBV20-1 and TRBJ2-4; D possibly corresponds to TRBD2 (5 bases). Trimming removed 2 bases from V and 8 bases from J, with 13 bases in between. The CDR3 consists of 13 residues. Per germline, CDR1 DFQATT and CDR2 SNEGSKA (reference sequence). The CDR3 nucleotides read TGCAGTGCTAGAACCGGGGAATTGGACATTCAGTACTTC. It is translated as CSARTGELDIQYF.

This clonotype was counted a few times. The V gene is TRBV14, the J gene TRBJ1-1; D is unclear. V shed 0 bases and J shed 0 bases, with 5 bases lying between them. The germline V gene encodes CDR1 SGHDN and CDR2 FVKESK. The CDR3 is 14 residues long. In DNA form, the CDR3 reads TGTGCCAGCAGCCAAGAGTTAATGAACACTGAAGCTTTCTTT. Its translation: CASSQELMNTEAFF.

The rearrangement uses TRBV5-1 and TRBJ2-1; TRBD2 matches 9 bases. V dropped 1 base and J dropped 6; count of bases not matched to a gene: 5. CDR1 is SGHRS, CDR2 YFSETQ, per germline. This CDR3 has 15 amino acids. The CDR3 sequence: CASSLQTSGSNEQFF. CDR3 coding DNA: TGCGCCAGCAGCTTGCAGACTAGCGGTTCCAATGAGCAGTTCTTC.

This clonotype has just a few counts. This chain joins TRBV11-2 and TRBJ2-1, with D possibly TRBD1 on 7 matching bases. Trimming took 5 bases from V and 6 from J, leaving 20 bases between them. The CDR3 length is 16 residues. The germline V gene encodes CDR1 SGHAT and CDR2 FQNNGV. Here the CDR3 DNA reads TGTGCCAGCAGCAACCAGGGGGGAGTTGGGTTCAATGAGCAGTTCTTC. This sequence encodes CASSNQGGVGFNEQFF.

The V call is TRBV12-3 or TRBV12-4, the J call TRBJ2-4, with D possibly being TRBD2 (6 bases). V lost 5 bases and J lost 8, with 22 bases in between. This CDR3 region has 16 residues. CDR3 bases: TGTGCCAGCAGTCCTCAATTTGCGGGGAGGAGGTACATTCAGTACTTC. Protein: CASSPQFAGRRYIQYF.

This clonotype was counted between two and nine times. The chain joins TRBV28 to TRBJ2-5; possible D gene TRBD1, 6 bases. With the DNA end fitting TRBJ2-7 better, the J assignment may be wrong. The CDR3 totals 15 residues. Germline lookup yields CDR1 MDHEN and CDR2 SYDVKM. As DNA, the CDR3 is TGTGCCAGCAGCCACACAGGGATAAGGGACTACGAGCAGTACTTC. Protein: CASSHTGIRDYEQYF.

This clonotype was counted a few times. The J gene is TRBJ1-2, the V gene TRBV7-9, with 9 bases matching TRBD1. CDR1 is SEHNR and CDR2 is FQNEAQ in the germline V gene (reference sequence). The CDR3 runs to 14 residues. V shed 5 bases, J shed 4 bases, and the junction held 5 bases outside the gene matches. CDR3 sequence reads: CASSPLQGAYGYTF. The CDR3 coding sequence is TGTGCCAGCAGCCCGCTACAGGGGGCCTATGGCTACACCTTC.

V is TRBV6-6 and J is TRBJ2-5; TRBD2 agrees at 10 bases. V was clipped by 4 bases and J by 4 bases; unmatched bases: 12. CDR1 and CDR2 (germline): MNHNY, SVGAGI (reference sequence). The CDR3 spans 17 residues. The CDR3 region has the DNA TGTGCCAGCAGTTCATCCGGGACTAGCGAGCCCCTAGAGACCCAGTACTTC. Its protein is CASSSSGTSEPLETQYF.

This clonotype has just a few counts. The genes are TRBV7-2 and TRBJ2-1, with 8 bases matching TRBD2. TRBJ2-5 explains the end of the DNA better; the J call may be wrong. CDR3 length equals 15 residues. CDR1 and CDR2 (germline): SGHTA, FQGNSA. CDR3 in DNA: TGTGCCAGCAGCCGGGGACTAGGTGGGTCGCAGACCCAGTACTTC. Translating it yields CASSRGLGGSQTQYF.

The chain is built from TRBV2 and TRBJ2-1; 8 bases map to TRBD1. The V gene's germline CDR1 is SNHLY and CDR2 FYNNEI. This CDR3 has 12 amino acids. Trimming took 8 bases from V and 5 from J; bases not matched to a gene: 2. CDR3 in amino acids: CASWGQDNEQFF. The DNA of the CDR3 is TGTGCCAGCTGGGGACAGGACAATGAGCAGTTCTTC. Full variable domain (remainder filled in from reference TRBV2 and TRBJ2-1): EPEVTQTPSHQVTQMGQEVILRCVPISNHLYFYWYRQILGQKVEFLVSFYNNEISEKSEIFDDQFSVERPDGSNFTLKIRSTKLEDSAMYFCASWGQDNEQFFGPGTRLTVL.

Comments on this clonotype: Mismatch with germline at one junction end may stem from a read error. The chain carries TRBV2 and TRBJ2-4; the match to TRBD1 covers 7 bases. There are 13 residues in the CDR3. The V gene's germline CDR1 is SNHLY and CDR2 FYNNEI. This CDR3 is CASSDDRVDIQHF. The CDR3 nucleotides read TGTGCCAGCAGTGACGACAGGGTGGACATTCAGCACTTC.